This note documents a single TCR beta chain sequence. Just one base apart from a much larger clone, this may be a read error. Donors were systemically healthy Caucasian individuals from Russia aged about 6 to 90 years. Primed by a sample-barcoded 5' primer and a J-beta primer mix, a second PCR proceeded for about 6 to 12 cycles. TCRdb reprocessed the 5' RACE reads via MiXCR and lists one record per CDR3 protein. Of more than 1,400,000 distinct CDR3 sequences in the sample, 42% were seen once. Germline V gives CDR1 DFQATT, CDR2 SNEGSKA (reference sequence). The CDR3 contains 14 residues. The sample is drawn from a study of blood T cells in healthy people across ages.

The sequenced material came from blood. This clonotype originated in a woman between 18 and 29 years old in good health. V usage is TRBV20-1 and J usage is TRBJ2-1; 7 bases are shared with TRBD2. The CDR3 reads CSAVRGSHYNGQFF. The CDR3 DNA is TGCAGTGCGGTTCGCGGGAGCCACTACAATGGGCAGTTCTTC.